One and the same sample provided the 16 T cell receptor beta chains below, sequenced in a study of blood T cell repertoires in COVID-19. The protocol was immunoSEQ multiplex PCR, while the TCRdb copy is restricted to in-frame clones and leaves out a portion. The table records about 180,000 clones, roughly 87% of them present only once. The material sequenced was peripheral blood. These receptors came from a man in his late teens or twenties who had recovered from COVID-19.

The chain carries TRBV7-8 and TRBJ1-1; D gene unclear. Germline V lookup: CDR1 SGHVS, CDR2 FQNEAQ. V was clipped by 2 bases and J by 1 base, with 8 bases between them. The CDR3 covers 14 residues. CDR3 in amino acids: CASSLRGKNTEAFF. The CDR3 nucleotides read TGTGCCAGCAGCTTAAGAGGCAAGAACACTGAAGCTTTCTTT.

The rearrangement joins TRBV29-1 to TRBJ2-1, with no clear D. Per germline, CDR1 SQVTM and CDR2 ANQGSEA. CDR3 size: 13 residues. The ends were cut back, 7 bases at V and 4 bases at J, with 14 bases in the middle. The CDR3 loop is CSARIGPYNEQFF. As DNA, the CDR3 is TGCAGCGCTAGAATTGGGCCATACAATGAGCAGTTCTTC.

V and J are TRBV10-3 and TRBJ1-1, with D unclear. Trimming shortened V by 2 bases and J by 6 bases, and 10 bases separated the two germline ends. The CDR3 loop spans 13 amino acids. Germline assignment: CDR1 ENHRY and CDR2 SYGVKD. The DNA of the CDR3 is TGTGCCATCAGTGAGGTACTGAGCTCTGAAGCTTTCTTT. Protein: CAISEVLSSEAFF.

V usage is TRBV18 and J usage is TRBJ1-4; no clear D gene. The CDR3 extends over 13 amino acids. From germline, CDR1 is KGHSH and CDR2 LQKENI. V was pared by 6 bases and J by 0 bases, with 5 bases between. Here the CDR3 reads CASSRSTNEKLFF. The CDR3, as DNA: TGTGCCAGCTCTAGATCAACTAATGAAAAACTGTTTTTT.

In this sample, this clone turned up once. The chain carries TRBV15 and TRBJ2-3; 7 positions match TRBD1. This CDR3 region has 15 residues. The V gene end was trimmed by 3 bases and the J gene end by 1 base; junction bases not matched to a gene: 4. Per germline, CDR1 LNHNV and CDR2 YYDKDF (reference sequence). The CDR3 nucleotides are TGTGCCACCAGCAGGTCGGGACAGCGCACAGATACGCAGTATTTT. The encoded protein is CATSRSGQRTDTQYF.

DNA of the CDR3: TGTGCCAGCAGTTTAAGACAGATACTTTATAGCAATCAGCCCCAGCATTTT. This sequence encodes CASSLRQILYSNQPQHF. The chain links TRBV28 to TRBJ1-5, with D perhaps TRBD1 (5 bases). This CDR3 comprises 17 residues. Germline CDR1 MDHEN, CDR2 SYDVKM. Deletions cut 2 bases from V and 0 bases from J, with 14 bases between. Full variable domain (outside the CDR3, taken from reference TRBV28 and TRBJ1-5): DVKVTQSSRYLVKRTGEKVFLECVQDMDHENMFWYRQDPGLGLRLIYFSYDVKMKEKGDIPEGYSVSREKKERFSLILESASTNQTSMYLCASSLRQILYSNQPQHFGDGTRLSIL.

This sequence joins TRBV4-3 and TRBJ1-2; D not resolved. From germline, CDR1 is LGHNA and CDR2 YSLEER. Trimming shortened V by 1 base and J by 4 bases, and 16 bases separated the two germline ends. There are 16 residues in the CDR3. CDR3 sequence (DNA): TGCGCCAGCAGCCAAGCTGAGACATTGACCCCCTATGGCTACACCTTC. Translated, it gives CASSQAETLTPYGYTF.

The V call is TRBV6-5, the J call TRBJ2-7, with 7 nucleotides matching TRBD2. Germline loops: CDR1 MNHEY, CDR2 SVGAGI. The CDR3 is 13 residues long. The V and J ends lost 6 bases and 2 bases, in that order; junction bases with no gene match: 4. This CDR3 is CASRASGTYEQYF. The CDR3 nucleotides are TGTGCCAGCAGGGCTAGCGGAACCTACGAGCAGTACTTC.

The V gene is TRBV19, the J gene TRBJ1-4; 9 bases fit TRBD1. This CDR3 spans 14 amino acids. The ends lost 4 bases at V and 8 bases at J; junction bases unmatched: 5. CDR1 and CDR2 (germline): LNHDA, SQIVND (reference sequence). The CDR3 region is CASSNDRGKEKLFF. The DNA for the CDR3 is TGTGCCAGTAGTAACGACAGGGGGAAAGAAAAACTGTTTTTT. Looking up the rest from reference TRBV19 and TRBJ1-4 gives the full variable domain: DGGITQSPKYLFRKEGQNVTLSCEQNLNHDAMYWYRQDPGQGLRLIYYSQIVNDFQKGDIAEGYSVSREKKESFPLTVTSAQKNPTAFYLCASSNDRGKEKLFFGSGTQLSVL.

The rearrangement links TRBV6-2 or TRBV6-3 to TRBJ2-5; D remains ambiguous. Trimming pared 3 bases from V and 4 bases from J, leaving 9 bases between. There are 13 residues in the CDR3. Germline CDR1 and CDR2: MNHEY and SVGEGT. CDR3 coding DNA: TGTGCCAGCAGTTATTGGGCCGCAGAGACCCAGTACTTC. This encodes CASSYWAAETQYF.

This sequence joins TRBV29-1 and TRBJ1-1; D unclear. With 6 bases removed from V and 0 bases from J, the gap between germline ends came to 11 bases. The CDR3 contains 13 residues. CDR1 and CDR2 (germline): SQVTM, ANQGSEA. The CDR3 spells CSVGPQMNTEAFF. In nucleotides, the CDR3 is TGCAGCGTAGGTCCACAGATGAACACTGAAGCTTTCTTT.

CDR3 sequence: CATSKGTSWNTGELFF. CDR3 nucleotide sequence: TGTGCCACCAGCAAGGGGACTAGCTGGAACACCGGGGAGCTGTTTTTT. The chain uses TRBV15 and TRBJ2-2; 9 nucleotides align to TRBD2. V lost 4 bases, J lost 1 base, and 4 bases stayed unmatched. The CDR3 extends over 16 amino acids. Germline V gene sequence: CDR1 LNHNV, CDR2 YYDKDF (reference sequence).

This chain uses TRBV7-8 with TRBJ2-1; TRBD2 matches 13 bases. This CDR3 spans 17 amino acids. Germline V gene lookup returns CDR1 SGHVS and CDR2 FQNEAQ. The V gene end was trimmed by 5 bases and the J gene end by 1 base; junction bases not matched to a gene: 5. The CDR3 DNA follows: TGTGCCAGCAGCCCACTAGCGGGAGGGATGTCCTACAATGAGCAGTTCTTC. This sequence encodes CASSPLAGGMSYNEQFF.

The chain links TRBV6-5 to TRBJ1-5; 8 bases map to TRBD1. From germline, CDR1 is MNHEY and CDR2 SVGAGI. The CDR3 is 14 residues long. The ends lost 5 bases at V and 5 bases at J; junction bases unmatched: 5. The CDR3 spells CASSPDRGYQPQHF. The CDR3 DNA reads as TGTGCCAGCAGTCCTGACAGGGGCTATCAGCCCCAGCATTTT.

The chain has TRBV28 and TRBJ2-1; 7 bases are a match to TRBD1. Germline V gene sequence: CDR1 MDHEN, CDR2 SYDVKM. V gave up 7 bases and J gave up 6 bases; unmatched junction bases: 9. This CDR3 is built from 14 residues. CDR3 in DNA: TGTGCCAGCACTCCTGACAGGGAGATCAATGAGCAGTTCTTC. It translates to CASTPDREINEQFF.

V gene TRBV28 combines with J gene TRBJ2-7; D may be TRBD1 (6 bases). The germline CDR1 and CDR2 sequences are MDHEN and SYDVKM. The germline V and J ends were trimmed by 1 base and 3 bases, with 10 bases remaining between them. CDR3 size: 14 residues. For the CDR3, the DNA is TGTGCCAGCAGTTTATTTACAGGGCTCTACGAGCAGTACTTC. Translating it yields CASSLFTGLYEQYF. Using reference TRBV28 and TRBJ2-7 for the parts outside the CDR3, the full variable domain is DVKVTQSSRYLVKRTGEKVFLECVQDMDHENMFWYRQDPGLGLRLIYFSYDVKMKEKGDIPEGYSVSREKKERFSLILESASTNQTSMYLCASSLFTGLYEQYFGPGTRLTVT.